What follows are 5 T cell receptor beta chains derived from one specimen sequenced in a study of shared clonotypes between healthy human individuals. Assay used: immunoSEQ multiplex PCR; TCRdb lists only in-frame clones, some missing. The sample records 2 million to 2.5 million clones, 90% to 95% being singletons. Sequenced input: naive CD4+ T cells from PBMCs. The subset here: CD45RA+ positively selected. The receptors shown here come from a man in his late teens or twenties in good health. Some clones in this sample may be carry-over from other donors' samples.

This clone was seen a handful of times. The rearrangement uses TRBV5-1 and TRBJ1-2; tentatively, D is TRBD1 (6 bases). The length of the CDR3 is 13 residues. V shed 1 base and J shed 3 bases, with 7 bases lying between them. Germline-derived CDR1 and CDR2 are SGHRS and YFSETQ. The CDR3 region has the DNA TGCGCCAGCAGCTTGAACAGGGACTATGGCTACACCTTC. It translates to CASSLNRDYGYTF.

The CDR3, as DNA: TGCAGCGTTGGATGGCAGGCCAGCACTTCAGGGGGCTACACCTTC. The encoded protein is CSVGWQASTSGGYTF. V and J are TRBV29-1 and TRBJ1-2, with D perhaps matching TRBD1 (5 bases). This CDR3 comprises 15 residues. V dropped 4 bases and J dropped 8 bases, with 23 bases sitting between them. The germline V gene encodes CDR1 SQVTM and CDR2 ANQGSEA.

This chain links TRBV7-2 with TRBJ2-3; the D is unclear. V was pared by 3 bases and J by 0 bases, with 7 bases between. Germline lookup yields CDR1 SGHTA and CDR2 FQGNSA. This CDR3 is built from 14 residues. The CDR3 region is CASSFPVSTDTQYF. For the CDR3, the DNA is TGTGCCAGCAGCTTCCCAGTAAGCACAGATACGCAGTATTTT.

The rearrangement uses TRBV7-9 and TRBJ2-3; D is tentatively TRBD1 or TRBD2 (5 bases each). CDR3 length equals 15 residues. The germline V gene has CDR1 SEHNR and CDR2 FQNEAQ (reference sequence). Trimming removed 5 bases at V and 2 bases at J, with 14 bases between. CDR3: CASSRLGVPTDTQYF. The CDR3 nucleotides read TGTGCCAGCAGCCGGCTGGGGGTCCCCACAGATACGCAGTATTTT.

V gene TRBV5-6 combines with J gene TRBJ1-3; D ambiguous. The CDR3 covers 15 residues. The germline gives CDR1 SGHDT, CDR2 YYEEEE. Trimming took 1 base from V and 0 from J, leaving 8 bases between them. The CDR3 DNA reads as TGTGCCAGCAGCTTGATGGCTACCTCTGGAAACACCATATATTTT. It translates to CASSLMATSGNTIYF.